The rows below give T cell receptor beta chains drawn from one sample of a study of cytomegalovirus exposure and HLA in healthy donors. Libraries were prepared by immunoSEQ multiplex PCR; TCRdb keeps only in-frame clonotypes and omits some of them. The sample records more than 95,000 clones, 55% to 75% being singletons. The specimen was PBMCs. These receptors all come from a man between 60 and 75 years old in good health and CMV-seronegative. Both conserved end residues are part of each CDR3. Each record gives: CDR3 protein, CDR3 DNA, D gene, V gene, J gene, clone size. The D gene is left open where the match is weak. Clone size, where shown, is once, few, many, or a class for clones that have expanded.

CASATYEQYF	TGTGCCAGCGCTACGTACGAGCAGTACTTC	NA	TRBV6-6	TRBJ2-7	few
CASSGLAGGADTQYF	TGTGCCAGCAGTGGACTAGCGGGAGGTGCAGATACGCAGTATTTT	TRBD2	TRBV6-1	TRBJ2-3	NA
CASSKRTGTYEQYF	TGTGCCAGCAGTAAACGGACCGGGACCTACGAGCAGTACTTC	NA	TRBV2	TRBJ2-7	NA
CASRVRGYGYTF	TGTGCCAGTCGGGTCAGGGGTTATGGCTACACCTTC	NA	TRBV19	TRBJ1-2	NA
CAISGDTPMVAFF	TGTGCCATCAGTGGGGACACCCCTATGGTAGCTTTCTTT	NA	TRBV10-3	TRBJ1-1	NA
CASSLRPFTGDHGYTF	TGTGCCAGCAGCCTTCGACCATTCACAGGAGACCATGGCTACACCTTC	NA	TRBV14	TRBJ1-2	NA
CASSPGRGTGNTIYF	TGTGCCAGCTCACCTGGCAGGGGAACTGGAAACACCATATATTTT	NA	TRBV18	TRBJ1-3	NA
CASSTYSLAMNTEAFF	TGTGCCAGCAGCACCTACTCGCTAGCTATGAACACTGAAGCTTTCTTT	NA	TRBV9	TRBJ1-1	NA
CASERPAGGSETQYF	TGTGCCAGCGAGAGGCCAGCGGGAGGATCAGAGACCCAGTACTTC	TRBD2	TRBV28	TRBJ2-5	NA
CSCSYNEQFF	TGCAGTTGTAGCTACAATGAGCAGTTCTTC	NA	TRBV20-1	TRBJ2-1	NA
CASSIVGGPGNTIYF	TGTGCCAGTAGTATAGTGGGGGGGCCTGGAAACACCATATATTTT	NA	TRBV19	TRBJ1-3	NA
CASKLQGVTEAFF	TGTGCCAGCAAATTACAGGGGGTCACTGAAGCTTTCTTT	TRBD1	TRBV27	TRBJ1-1	NA
CASSEGAGKYEQYF	TGTGCCAGTTCCGAGGGGGCGGGGAAGTACGAGCAGTACTTC	NA	TRBV19	TRBJ2-7	once
CASGTSGFTDTQYF	TGTGCCAGCGGGACTAGCGGATTCACAGATACGCAGTATTTT	TRBD2	TRBV9	TRBJ2-3	NA
CASSFPTGGTYEQYF	TGTGCCAGCAGTTTCCCGACAGGGGGTACCTACGAGCAGTACTTC	TRBD1	TRBV6-1	TRBJ2-7	few
CASSSRISGEQFF	TGTGCCAGCAGCTCCCGAATTTCCGGTGAGCAGTTCTTC	NA	TRBV11-1	TRBJ2-1	NA
CASSVGAGGEDTQYF	TGTGCCAGCAGCGTTGGAGCGGGGGGGGAGGATACGCAGTATTTT	TRBD2	TRBV9	TRBJ2-3	NA
CASSSTAGGPHF	TGTGCCAGCAGCTCAACAGCGGGGGGGCCGCACTTC	TRBD2	TRBV7-2	TRBJ2-4	few
CASSVAIAGGADTQYF	TGTGCCAGCAGCGTAGCAATAGCGGGAGGCGCAGATACGCAGTATTTT	TRBD2	TRBV9	TRBJ2-3	NA
CASSEALSSGFF	TGTGCCAGCAGTGAAGCGCTTTCAAGCGGGTTCTTC	NA	TRBV2	TRBJ2-1	NA
CAISAGTQGYGYTF	TGTGCCATCAGTGCCGGGACTCAGGGCTATGGCTACACCTTC	NA	TRBV10-3	TRBJ1-2	NA
CASSEAGLTSSEAFF	TGTGCCAGCAGCGAAGCGGGACTCACGAGCTCTGAAGCTTTCTTT	NA	TRBV13	TRBJ1-1	few
CASSEDRGNNEQFF	TGTGCCAGCAGTGAGGACAGGGGGAACAATGAGCAGTTCTTC	TRBD1	TRBV6-5	TRBJ2-1	few
CASSLWTANSPLHF	TGTGCCAGCAGCTTATGGACAGCGAATTCACCCCTCCACTTT	NA	TRBV7-3	TRBJ1-6	once
CSVPGQGEHEQYF	TGCAGCGTTCCGGGACAGGGTGAACACGAGCAGTACTTC	TRBD1	TRBV29-1	TRBJ2-7	NA
CASSTVNTEAFF	TGTGCCAGCAGTACAGTGAACACTGAAGCTTTCTTT	NA	TRBV27	TRBJ1-1	NA
CASSAQDYEQYF	TGCGCCAGCAGCGCACAAGACTACGAGCAGTACTTC	NA	TRBV5-1	TRBJ2-7	NA
CASSLEEGGVQPQHF	TGTGCCAGTAGCCTCGAGGAAGGGGGAGTTCAGCCCCAGCATTTT	NA	TRBV19	TRBJ1-5	NA
CASQLPGERETQYF	TGTGCCAGCCAACTTCCAGGGGAAAGGGAGACCCAGTACTTC	NA	TRBV11-1	TRBJ2-5	NA
CASSEASGTGREEQYF	TGTGCCAGCAGTGAAGCGTCCGGGACAGGTCGGGAAGAGCAGTACTTC	TRBD1	TRBV6-1	TRBJ2-7	once
CASSDPGLVTDTQYF	TGTGCCAGCAGTGACCCGGGACTAGTTACAGATACGCAGTATTTT	TRBD2	TRBV6-6	TRBJ2-3	few
CASSPAGPHGYTF	TGTGCCAGCAGCCCAGCGGGTCCCCATGGCTACACCTTC	NA	TRBV28	TRBJ1-2	NA
CASSYLAPSSYEQYF	TGTGCCAGCAGTTACCTGGCCCCCAGCTCCTACGAGCAGTACTTC	NA	TRBV6-6	TRBJ2-7	few
CASSQTLSGSYNEQFF	TGTGCCAGCAGCCAAACGCTAAGCGGCTCCTACAATGAGCAGTTCTTC	NA	TRBV11-3	TRBJ2-1	NA
CSSSLPQGEAFF	TGTTCCAGCAGCTTACCACAGGGGGAAGCTTTCTTT	TRBD1	TRBV7-9	TRBJ1-1	NA
CAISEPIGTSGSNEQFF	TGTGCCATCAGTGAGCCGATAGGGACTAGCGGGAGTAATGAGCAGTTCTTC	TRBD2	TRBV10-3	TRBJ2-1	NA
CASSVSGGAYEQYF	TGTGCCAGCAGCGTAAGCGGGGGGGCATACGAGCAGTACTTC	TRBD2	TRBV28	TRBJ2-7	few
CANSERGRGEKLFF	TGTGCCAACTCCGAAAGGGGGAGGGGTGAAAAACTGTTTTTT	NA	TRBV28	TRBJ1-4	NA
CASSQTVGYTF	TGTGCCAGCAGCCAAACGGTTGGCTACACCTTC	NA	TRBV11-3	TRBJ1-2	NA
CASSYRRSDRYNEQFF	TGTGCCAGCAGTTACCGGCGTAGCGACAGGTACAATGAGCAGTTCTTC	NA	TRBV6-5	TRBJ2-1	NA
CARSYSPGLAGDYNEQFF	TGTGCCAGAAGCTACAGTCCGGGACTAGCGGGGGACTACAATGAGCAGTTCTTC	TRBD2	TRBV5-3	TRBJ2-1	NA
CASSTTGAVPTEAFF	TGTGCCAGCAGTACGACAGGGGCCGTGCCGACTGAAGCTTTCTTT	TRBD1	TRBV6-5	TRBJ1-1	NA
CASSFVRAQRVSGGYTF	TGTGCCAGCAGCTTTGTGAGGGCGCAGCGTGTTTCGGGAGGCTACACCTTC	NA	TRBV7-9	TRBJ1-2	NA
CASSLSGGYQETQYF	TGTGCCAGCAGTTTATCGGGGGGGTACCAAGAGACCCAGTACTTC	TRBD2	TRBV28	TRBJ2-5	NA
CASRQTGGTEAFF	TGTGCCAGCAGGCAGACAGGGGGAACTGAAGCTTTCTTT	TRBD1	TRBV6-6	TRBJ1-1	NA
CASSARTGFPSSYNSPLHF	TGTGCCAGCAGCGCCCGGACAGGGTTTCCGAGCTCCTATAATTCACCCCTCCACTTT	TRBD1	TRBV7-2	TRBJ1-6	NA
CASTQEDRANTEAFF	TGTGCCAGCACGCAAGAGGACAGGGCGAACACTGAAGCTTTCTTT	TRBD1	TRBV6-1	TRBJ1-1	NA
CASSRGQGYGYTF	TGTGCCAGCAGCCGGGGACAGGGTTATGGCTACACCTTC	TRBD1	TRBV6-5	TRBJ1-2	NA